The 31 T cell receptor beta chains below all came from one sample that was sequenced in a study of regulatory T cells in long-lasting Graves disease. Arm-PCR of CDR3 regions and iRepertoire HTBI primers were used to build TCR beta libraries. Using its own MiXCR run on the multiplex PCR reads, TCRdb lists one record per CDR3 protein. In the table there are hundreds of thousands of distinct CDR3 sequences, around 21% of which are singletons. Time point denoted: persistent/refractory GD, antithyroid drugs over 5 years with positive TRAb. There was RNA extracted from PBMCs, and the TCR library was made from it. This specimen was peripheral blood mononuclear cells (PBMCs), taken when the disease was refractory, from a patient treated with antithyroid drugs. The receptors here all came from a female donor with Graves disease.

This clonotype has at least ten counts. The chain combines TRBV11-2 with TRBJ2-7; a possible D gene is TRBD1 (6 bases). CDR3 size: 14 residues. Germline CDR1 reads SGHAT; CDR2 reads FQNNGV. The germline V and J ends were trimmed by 2 bases and 3 bases, with 11 bases remaining between them. The chain's CDR3 is CASSLQGSGYEQYF. The CDR3 DNA reads TGTGCCAGCAGCTTACAGGGGAGCGGCTACGAGCAGTACTTC.

This clonotype was found a few times. The chain combines TRBV30 with TRBJ2-1; TRBD1 might be the D (5 bases). V lost 1 base to trimming and J lost 4 bases, with 11 bases between them. This CDR3 spans 14 amino acids. Looked up from germline, CDR1 is GTSNPN and CDR2 is SVGIG (reference sequence). The CDR3 sequence is CAWSGKGPYNEQFF. CDR3 sequence (DNA): TGTGCCTGGAGTGGCAAGGGGCCTTACAATGAGCAGTTCTTC.

With respect to this clonotype: A far larger clone is a single base away, which makes a read error likely. The rearrangement uses TRBV2 and TRBJ2-4, with 7 bases lining up with TRBD1. The CDR3 sequence is 14 residues long. J was trimmed by 8 bases and V by 8 bases; bases with no gene match: 12. Germline V gives CDR1 SNHLY, CDR2 FYNNEI. The CDR3 protein is CASGEGGIVDIQYF. As DNA, the CDR3 is TGTGCCAGCGGAGAAGGGGGCATTGTGGACATTCAGTACTTC.

This clonotype was observed at least ten times. V is TRBV6-5 and J is TRBJ2-7; 8 bases are shared with TRBD2. Germline V gene sequence: CDR1 MNHEY, CDR2 SVGAGI. The V gene end was trimmed by 2 bases and the J gene end by 5 bases; junction bases not matched to a gene: 5. CDR3 size: 14 residues. The CDR3 is CASSYAGLGHEQYF. In DNA form, the CDR3 reads TGTGCCAGCAGTTACGCGGGACTAGGCCACGAGCAGTACTTC.

The V and J genes are TRBV4-2 and TRBJ2-2; 7 positions agree with TRBD2. Germline CDR1 reads LGHNA; CDR2 reads YNFKEQ. The CDR3 totals 18 residues. Trimming took 1 base from V and 3 from J; bases not matched to a gene: 11. CDR3 in DNA: TGTGCCAGCAGCCAAGGTCCATTGCGGGAGTGGGACACCGGGGAGCTGTTTTTT. As protein: CASSQGPLREWDTGELFF.

The chain links TRBV7-6 to TRBJ2-2; perhaps TRBD2 as D (6 bases). The CDR3 runs 16 residues. V dropped 5 bases and J dropped 4 bases, with 17 bases sitting between them. Germline V lookup: CDR1 SGHVS, CDR2 FNYEAQ. CDR3 in DNA: TGTGCCAGCAGCCTAAATCCGGACTACGGCACCGGGGAGCTGTTTTTT. This codes for CASSLNPDYGTGELFF.

This clonotype was picked up many times. The chain couples TRBV28 to TRBJ2-2; D is possibly TRBD2 (6 bases). CDR1 is MDHEN and CDR2 is SYDVKM in the germline V gene. This CDR3 has 14 amino acids. The V gene lost 4 bases and the J gene lost 1 base, with 7 bases spanning the gap. This chain's CDR3 is CASSSGENTGELFF. In DNA, the CDR3 is TGTGCCAGCAGTTCGGGGGAGAACACCGGGGAGCTGTTTTTT.

This clonotype was seen repeatedly, ten times or more. This chain joins TRBV27 and TRBJ2-7, with D perhaps TRBD2 (5 bases). Germline CDR1 MNHEY, CDR2 SMNVEV (reference sequence). The CDR3 has 16 residues. Trimming stripped 3 bases from V and 3 bases from J, with 18 bases between. Here the CDR3 reads CASSFKGDLGNYEQYF. CDR3 in DNA: TGTGCCAGCAGTTTCAAGGGAGATTTGGGAAACTACGAGCAGTACTTC.

This CDR3 is CASSYVGYEQYF. Written as DNA, the CDR3 is TGTGCCAGCAGTTACGTAGGCTACGAGCAGTACTTC. V usage is TRBV6-5 and J usage is TRBJ2-7, with D hard to call. The germline V gene has CDR1 MNHEY and CDR2 SVGAGI. This CDR3 is built from 12 residues. Trimming left V 2 bases short and J 3 bases short, with 5 bases between.

This clonotype was seen ten or more times. The genes are TRBV12-3 or TRBV12-4 and TRBJ1-4; no reliable D call. V was cut by 6 bases and J by 10 bases, with 18 bases left in between. The CDR3 extends over 14 amino acids. The chain's CDR3 is CASRDNTGSGKLFF. Written as DNA, the CDR3 is TGTGCCAGCAGAGATAATACGGGATCCGGAAAACTGTTTTTT.

This chain connects TRBV11-2 to TRBJ2-5; 8 positions agree with TRBD2. The trim removed 5 bases at V and 7 bases at J, leaving 9 bases unmatched. CDR1 and CDR2 (germline): SGHAT, FQNNGV. CDR3 length: 14 residues. DNA for the CDR3: TGTGCCAGCAGCCCGTCCCATCTAGCGGGGACCCAGTACTTC. Translation gives CASSPSHLAGTQYF.

The rearrangement links TRBV30 to TRBJ1-5; D perhaps matches TRBD1 (6 bases). The CDR3 has 17 amino acids. CDR1 is GTSNPN, CDR2 SVGIG, per germline (reference sequence). Trimming shortened V by 5 bases and J by 0 bases, and 20 bases separated the two germline ends. The CDR3 here is CAWRDTRGIYSNQPQHF. The DNA for the CDR3 is TGTGCCTGGCGGGACACCCGGGGTATATATAGCAATCAGCCCCAGCATTTT.

This clonotype was seen at least ten times. In DNA, the CDR3 is TGTGCCGTCCCCGGGACCTACTATGGCTACACCTTC. This encodes CAVPGTYYGYTF. The chain is built from TRBV10-3 and TRBJ1-2; the D gene is possibly TRBD1 (5 bases). Germline V gene sequence: CDR1 ENHRY, CDR2 SYGVKD. Trimming shortened V by 11 bases and J by 3 bases, and 13 bases separated the two germline ends. The CDR3 has 12 amino acids.

This clonotype was seen a few times. The chain has TRBV28 and TRBJ1-3, with D maybe TRBD1 (5 bases). Trimming removed 6 bases at V and 0 bases at J, with 15 bases between. Per germline, CDR1 MDHEN and CDR2 SYDVKM. The CDR3 runs 16 residues. This chain's CDR3 is CASRGVFPNSGNTIYF. For the CDR3, the DNA is TGTGCCAGCAGAGGGGTTTTTCCGAACTCTGGAAACACCATATATTTT.

The chain uses TRBV24-1 and TRBJ2-7; no clear D gene. CDR1 and CDR2 from the germline V gene are KGHDR and SFDVKD. The CDR3 length is 16 residues. Trimming took off 4 bases at V and 0 bases at J, with 15 bases between the two ends. In DNA form, the CDR3 reads TGTGCCACCAGTGACCAACCCTGGTCGAGCTCCTACGAGCAGTACTTC. Its translation: CATSDQPWSSSYEQYF.

A few counts support this clonotype. J is TRBJ2-7 and V is TRBV27, with 8 bases identical to TRBD1. CDR3 length: 15 residues. Germline lookup yields CDR1 MNHEY and CDR2 SMNVEV (reference sequence). V dropped 2 bases and J dropped 4; count of bases not matched to a gene: 7. The DNA for the CDR3 is TGTGCCAGCAGTTTAGACGGCAGGGGGCTTTACGAGCAGTACTTC. Its protein product is CASSLDGRGLYEQYF.

This clonotype was counted once. The chain is built from TRBV5-1 and TRBJ2-2, with TRBD2 matching over 11 bases. CDR1 SGHRS and CDR2 YFSETQ come from the germline V gene. The CDR3 totals 13 residues. V shed 5 bases and J 7 bases; nucleotides not matched to a gene: 1. CDR3 sequence (DNA): TGCGCCAGCAGAGGACTAGCGGGCGGGGAGCTGTTTTTT. Protein: CASRGLAGGELFF.

V usage is TRBV7-3 and J usage is TRBJ2-1; a possible D gene is TRBD1 (5 bases). This CDR3 comprises 15 residues. V was trimmed by 0 bases and J by 8 bases, leaving 14 bases between them. Per germline, CDR1 SGHTA and CDR2 FQGTGA. Here the CDR3 DNA reads TGTGCCAGCAGCTTAACTTCGGGTAGGGGCGATGAGCAGTTCTTC. This codes for CASSLTSGRGDEQFF.

This clonotype was found a few times. With a much larger clone just one base away, this may be a read error. The chain couples TRBV2 to TRBJ1-1; D gene uncertain. The germline V gene has CDR1 SNHLY and CDR2 FYNNEI. The CDR3 runs to 13 residues. The CDR3 nucleotides read TGTGCCAGCAGTCGAACAATGAACACTGGAGCTTTCTTT. It codes for CASSRTMNTGAFF. Complete variable domain (other parts from reference TRBV2 and TRBJ1-1): EPEVTQTPSHQVTQMGQEVILRCVPISNHLYFYWYRQILGQKVEFLVSFYNNEISEKSEIFDDQFSVERPDGSNFTLKIRSTKLEDSAMYFCASSRTMNTGAFFGQGTRLTVV.

The chain combines TRBV6-1 with TRBJ2-7, with D possibly being TRBD1 (6 bases). The CDR3 totals 14 residues. With 7 bases removed from V and 4 bases from J, the gap between germline ends came to 17 bases. In germline, CDR1 is MNHNS, CDR2 SASEGT. CDR3 sequence (DNA): TGTGCCAGCACCGCGTCCCCGGACAGTTACGAGCAGTACTTC. Residues: CASTASPDSYEQYF.

This clonotype appeared many times. The chain employs TRBV6-2 or TRBV6-3 and TRBJ1-5; D unresolved. The CDR3 covers 13 residues. The V and J ends lost 6 bases and 0 bases respectively, with 6 bases between them. Germline assignment: CDR1 MNHEY and CDR2 SVGEGT. The CDR3, as DNA: TGTGCCAGCAGAACAAGTAGCAATCAGCCCCAGCATTTT. This encodes CASRTSSNQPQHF.

A few counts support this clonotype. The rearrangement links TRBV7-9 to TRBJ2-6; D is tentatively TRBD1 or TRBD2 (5 bases each). V dropped 2 bases and J dropped 0 bases, with 14 bases sitting between them. Germline V gene data show CDR1 as SEHNR and CDR2 as FQNEAQ (reference sequence). The CDR3 is 18 residues long. The CDR3: CASSLRGLGFSGANVLTF. The CDR3 DNA reads as TGTGCCAGCAGCTTACGGGGCCTTGGATTCTCTGGGGCCAACGTCCTGACTTTC. The full variable domain, in which reference TRBV7-9 and TRBJ2-6 provide the parts outside the CDR3, is DTGVSQNPRHKITKRGQNVTFRCDPISEHNRLYWYRQTLGQGPEFLTYFQNEAQLEKSRLLSDRFSAERPKGSFSTLEIQRTEQGDSAMYLCASSLRGLGFSGANVLTFGAGSRLTVL.

This clonotype appeared once. The chain employs TRBV11-1 and TRBJ2-1; D call uncertain. Germline CDR1 reads SGHAT; CDR2 reads FQDESV (reference sequence). The CDR3 contains 15 residues. Trimming took off 1 base at V and 10 bases at J, with 17 bases between the two ends. CDR3 sequence reads: CASSLDSSPRREQFF. The CDR3 DNA reads as TGTGCCAGCAGCTTAGATTCGTCTCCCCGCCGGGAGCAGTTCTTC.

The sample holds a few counts of this clonotype. This chain links TRBV5-1 with TRBJ2-3, with 13 bases aligning to TRBD2. Per the germline V gene, CDR1 is SGHRS and CDR2 is YFSETQ. J was trimmed by 5 bases and V by 4 bases; bases with no gene match: 7. The CDR3 loop spans 16 amino acids. CDR3 protein: CASSPGLAGVQDTQYF. The CDR3 DNA sequence: TGCGCCAGCAGCCCCGGACTAGCGGGAGTACAAGATACGCAGTATTTT.

The sample holds a few counts of this clonotype. The chain uses TRBV7-9 and TRBJ1-1, with TRBD1 identical over 9 bases. Trimming removed 6 bases from V and 1 base from J; junction bases left unmatched: 6. This CDR3 comprises 15 residues. CDR1 is SEHNR, CDR2 FQNEAQ, per germline (reference sequence). This CDR3 reads CASRSQQGANTEAFF. The CDR3 DNA follows: TGTGCCAGCAGATCCCAACAGGGGGCGAACACTGAAGCTTTCTTT. Full variable domain (remainder filled in from reference TRBV7-9 and TRBJ1-1): DTGVSQNPRHKITKRGQNVTFRCDPISEHNRLYWYRQTLGQGPEFLTYFQNEAQLEKSRLLSDRFSAERPKGSFSTLEIQRTEQGDSAMYLCASRSQQGANTEAFFGQGTRLTVV.

This clonotype was recorded many times. This rearrangement joins TRBV2 to TRBJ1-5; no definite D call. V lost 5 bases, J lost 6 bases, and 11 bases lay in between. The germline V gene has CDR1 SNHLY and CDR2 FYNNEI. This CDR3 comprises 13 residues. Here the CDR3 reads CASSIGQFQPQHF. The CDR3 region has the DNA TGTGCCAGCAGTATCGGTCAGTTTCAGCCCCAGCATTTT.

The J gene is TRBJ1-6, the V gene TRBV7-2; no firm D call. The CDR3 is 14 amino acids. Between the trimmed V and J ends, which lost 6 bases and 10 bases, there was a span of 16 bases. The germline gives CDR1 SGHTA, CDR2 FQGNSA. The chain's CDR3 is CASSTQGVVSPLHF. The CDR3 bases are TGTGCCAGCAGTACACAAGGAGTGGTATCACCCCTCCACTTT.

The chain recombines TRBV7-2 with TRBJ2-2; tentative D call: TRBD1 (6 bases). Germline V gives CDR1 SGHTA, CDR2 FQGNSA. V gave up 1 base and J gave up 1 base, with 10 bases separating them. This CDR3 is built from 16 residues. CDR3 DNA sequence: TGTGCCAGCAGCTTAGTAGGGACACAGAACACCGGGGAGCTGTTTTTT. Its translation is CASSLVGTQNTGELFF.

This clonotype turned up a few times. The genes are TRBV7-9 and TRBJ2-5, with 8 bases fitting TRBD1. With V trimmed by 4 bases and J by 5 bases, 9 bases remained unmatched. Per germline, CDR1 SEHNR and CDR2 FQNEAQ (reference sequence). The CDR3 spans 15 residues. In DNA form, the CDR3 reads TGTGCCAGCAGCTCCTCCAGGGGGCTGTTGGAGACCCAGTACTTC. Translation: CASSSSRGLLETQYF.

This clonotype turned up a few times. The chain's CDR3 is CATSGAGDSDNQPQHF. CDR3 sequence (DNA): TGTGCCACCAGTGGGGCAGGAGATAGTGACAATCAGCCCCAGCATTTT. The chain links TRBV24-1 to TRBJ1-5; the D is unclear. The CDR3 is 16 amino acids. V was pared by 5 bases and J by 3 bases, with 16 bases between. Germline CDR1 and CDR2: KGHDR and SFDVKD.

Worth noting for this clonotype: A single base is all that separates this from a far larger clone, so a read error is likely. The rearrangement uses TRBV7-2 and TRBJ1-2, with D possibly TRBD1 on 5 matching bases. The germline gives CDR1 SGHTA, CDR2 FQGNSA. The CDR3 runs 15 residues. CDR3 bases: TGTGCCAGCAGCCCTTCCGGGGGAGCTAACCATGGCTACACCTTC. As protein: CASSPSGGANHGYTF.